The 19 T cell receptor beta chains listed next were all sequenced from one sample in a study of CD8+ T cells in alopecia areata (dated by TCRdb to 2016 to 2018). Reading the label with the study, this specimen's time point is: four to five weeks on oral tofacitinib. Interpreted using the paper, the treatment or condition label stands for: oral pan-JAK inhibitor, 5-10 mg twice daily. The library relied on the immunoSEQ multiplex PCR assay. To provide template for TCR sequencing, every sample had RNA extracted and reverse transcribed into cDNA. The immuneACCESS repertoire file appears here via TCRdb, limited to in-frame rearrangements. These files lack a portion of the clones; in checked studies, under half of the deficit traces to unresolved V genes, and the cause of the others is not known. The sample data list about 150,000 clones, and 45% to 60% of these were observed just once. Around 15% of the sample is in the top ten clones.

The sample here was CD8+ T cells sorted from blood, taken at week 4, from a patient treated with tofacitinib. All receptors derive from a human donor with alopecia areata.

This chain uses TRBV14 with TRBJ2-7; D call uncertain. The CDR3 spans 13 residues. The ends were cut back, 0 bases at V and 3 bases at J, with 6 bases in the middle. CDR1 and CDR2 (germline): SGHDN, FVKESK. The CDR3 reads CASSQDKGYEQYF. The CDR3 DNA is TGTGCCAGCAGCCAAGATAAGGGCTACGAGCAGTACTTC. Full variable domain (rest looked up from reference TRBV14 and TRBJ2-7): EAGVTQFPSHSVIEKGQTVTLRCDPISGHDNLYWYRRVMGKEIKFLLHFVKESKQDESGMPNNRFLAERTGGTYSTLKVQPAELEDSGVYFCASSQDKGYEQYFGPGTRLTVT.

This chain connects TRBV2 to TRBJ1-5; 7 positions agree with TRBD1. The CDR3 consists of 15 residues. V was clipped by 6 bases and J by 6 bases; unmatched bases: 11. The germline V gene encodes CDR1 SNHLY and CDR2 FYNNEI. CDR3 sequence reads: CASRDRQGRGQPQHF. The CDR3 nucleotides are TGTGCCAGCAGGGACCGACAGGGTAGGGGTCAGCCCCAGCATTTT.

The genes are TRBV6-5 and TRBJ2-7; TRBD1 agrees at 7 bases. V shed 7 bases and J 3 bases; nucleotides not matched to a gene: 9. The CDR3 contains 14 residues. Germline lookup yields CDR1 MNHEY and CDR2 SVGAGI. This CDR3 is CASTDIRDSYEQYF. CDR3 in DNA: TGTGCCAGCACCGATATCAGGGACAGCTACGAGCAGTACTTC.

V and J are TRBV14 and TRBJ1-1; tentative D call: TRBD1 (5 bases). Trimming pared 4 bases from V and 7 bases from J, leaving 13 bases between. This CDR3 contains 13 residues. CDR1 is SGHDN, CDR2 FVKESK, per germline. DNA of the CDR3: TGTGCCAGCAGCCCCGCCGGGGGGATTGAAGCTTTCTTT. Translated: CASSPAGGIEAFF.

With regard to this clone: This sample includes further DNA sequences coding for the same CDR3. This chain uses TRBV9 with TRBJ1-3; D unresolved. Germline loops: CDR1 SGDLS, CDR2 YYNGEE. V shed 0 bases and J shed 0 bases, with 7 bases lying between them. The CDR3 covers 15 residues. CDR3 protein: CASSVAGSSGNTIYF. The CDR3 nucleotides are TGTGCCAGCAGCGTAGCAGGCAGCTCTGGAAACACCATATATTTT.

The V gene is TRBV7-9, the J gene TRBJ2-7, with D possibly being TRBD1 (5 bases). There are 17 residues in the CDR3. The germline CDR1 and CDR2 sequences are SEHNR and FQNEAQ (reference sequence). The V and J ends lost 7 bases and 0 bases respectively, with 22 bases between them. The CDR3 here is CASTISHSPGPSYEQYF. The CDR3, as DNA: TGTGCCAGCACCATATCCCATTCCCCAGGGCCCTCCTACGAGCAGTACTTC.

V usage is TRBV29-1 and J usage is TRBJ2-7; possible D gene TRBD1, 6 bases. Trimming shortened V by 5 bases and J by 3 bases, and 14 bases separated the two germline ends. There are 13 residues in the CDR3. Per the germline V gene, CDR1 is SQVTM and CDR2 is ANQGSEA. CDR3 loop: CSVILQGFYEQYF. The CDR3 nucleotides read TGCAGCGTTATCCTACAGGGATTCTACGAGCAGTACTTC.

This CDR3 reads CASKIGTEFQETQYF. The CDR3 bases are TGTGCCAGCAAAATTGGGACAGAATTTCAAGAGACCCAGTACTTC. The J gene is TRBJ2-5, the V gene TRBV6-5, with TRBD1 identical over 7 bases. This CDR3 has 15 residues. J gave up 2 bases and V 7 bases, and 10 bases lay outside the gene matches. Germline loops: CDR1 MNHEY, CDR2 SVGAGI.

This clone was detected many times. The gene calls are TRBV7-3 and TRBJ2-3; D perhaps matches TRBD2 (6 bases). The V end was cut by 7 bases, the J end by 1 base, with 12 bases between. The CDR3 runs to 14 residues. Germline CDR1 is SGHTA and CDR2 is FQGTGA. As DNA, the CDR3 is TGTGCCAGCAAGGAGGGATCGGGCACAGATACGCAGTATTTT. Its translation: CASKEGSGTDTQYF. The complete variable domain, with remaining parts taken from reference TRBV7-3 and TRBJ2-3, reads GAGVSQTPSNKVTEKGKYVELRCDPISGHTALYWYRQSLGQGPEFLIYFQGTGAADDSGLPNDRFFAVRPEGSVSTLKIQRTERGDSAVYLCASKEGSGTDTQYFGPGTRLTVL.

This chain uses TRBV27 with TRBJ2-5; D is perhaps TRBD2 (5 bases). Germline loops: CDR1 MNHEY, CDR2 SMNVEV (reference sequence). V was trimmed by 5 bases and J by 3 bases, leaving 13 bases between them. The length of the CDR3 is 14 residues. The chain's CDR3 is CASSPRTPEETQYF. The CDR3 nucleotides read TGTGCCAGCAGTCCCCGGACTCCCGAAGAGACCCAGTACTTC.

This clone was counted only a few times. V and J are TRBV7-9 and TRBJ1-2; no clear D gene. Germline CDR1 reads SEHNR; CDR2 reads FQNEAQ (reference sequence). Trimming left V 3 bases short and J 4 bases short, with 15 bases between. The CDR3 extends over 15 amino acids. The CDR3 bases are TGTGCCAGCAGCTTGGAGGACCCTGGTACCTATGGCTACACCTTC. Encoded protein: CASSLEDPGTYGYTF.

The chain is built from TRBV6-1 and TRBJ2-7; D may be TRBD1 or TRBD2 (5 bases each). Germline values: CDR1 MNHNS, CDR2 SASEGT. V was trimmed by 5 bases and J by 2 bases, leaving 16 bases between them. This CDR3 contains 15 residues. The CDR3 DNA sequence: TGTGCCAGCAGTCCATTTGGGGGATATACCTACGAGCAGTACTTC. This gives the protein CASSPFGGYTYEQYF.

The chain joins TRBV6-5 to TRBJ1-2; TRBD1 might be the D (5 bases). V lost 0 bases, J lost 4 bases, and 12 bases lay in between. The CDR3 extends over 15 amino acids. The germline V gene encodes CDR1 MNHEY and CDR2 SVGAGI. In nucleotides, the CDR3 is TGTGCCAGCAGTTACTCACCCGACAGCATCTATGGCTACACCTTC. Its translation is CASSYSPDSIYGYTF.

This clone was seen more than once but under ten times. The chain employs TRBV6-6 and TRBJ2-3; D is undetermined. V lost 6 bases to trimming and J lost 0 bases, with 16 bases between them. From germline, CDR1 is MNHNY and CDR2 SVGAGI (reference sequence). This CDR3 contains 16 residues. CDR3 protein: CASRGKGFPSTDTQYF. The DNA for the CDR3 is TGTGCCAGCAGGGGAAAGGGTTTCCCCAGCACAGATACGCAGTATTTT.

This clone was found a few times. V gene TRBV29-1 combines with J gene TRBJ2-5; D is unclear. The J call is in doubt because the DNA end fits TRBJ2-7 better. Germline CDR1 SQVTM, CDR2 ANQGSEA. CDR3 length equals 15 residues. DNA for the CDR3: TGCAGCGTTGAAGAAATAACAGCGACCTCCTACGAGCAGTACTTC. It yields the protein CSVEEITATSYEQYF.

The chain has TRBV30 and TRBJ2-1; 7 positions match TRBD1. After removal of 5 bases from V and 9 bases from J, the junction contained 16 bases not matched to a gene. CDR1 is GTSNPN and CDR2 is SVGIG in the germline V gene (reference sequence). There are 15 residues in the CDR3. The CDR3 DNA sequence: TGTGCCTGGTACCATCCAGGGGGAATTAGGACTGAGCAGTTCTTC. It translates to CAWYHPGGIRTEQFF.

This rearrangement joins TRBV11-2 to TRBJ2-7; D might be TRBD1 (5 bases). Per germline, CDR1 SGHAT and CDR2 FQNNGV. The CDR3 is made up of 15 amino acids. Trimming shortened V by 5 bases and J by 0 bases, and 14 bases separated the two germline ends. CDR3 bases: TGTGCCAGCAGCCAGGTGACAGCCATCTCCTACGAGCAGTACTTC. Translated, it gives CASSQVTAISYEQYF. Supplemented by reference TRBV11-2 and TRBJ2-7, the full variable domain reads EAGVAQSPRYKIIEKRQSVAFWCNPISGHATLYWYQQILGQGPKLLIQFQNNGVVDDSQLPKDRFSAERLKGVDSTLKIQPAKLEDSAVYLCASSQVTAISYEQYFGPGTRLTVT.

V gene TRBV7-9 combines with J gene TRBJ2-7; 7 bases are a match to TRBD1. CDR1 and CDR2 from the germline V gene are SEHNR and FQNEAQ (reference sequence). This CDR3 comprises 15 residues. V shed 5 bases and J 2 bases; nucleotides not matched to a gene: 9. CDR3 loop: CASSQADRETYEQYF. The CDR3 nucleotides read TGTGCCAGCAGCCAGGCCGACAGGGAAACCTACGAGCAGTACTTC.

CDR3 DNA sequence: TGCAGCGTGGACAGGGGAGGTCAAGGCTACACCTTC. Translating gives CSVDRGGQGYTF. The V gene is TRBV29-1, the J gene TRBJ1-2, with 9 bases matching TRBD1. From germline, CDR1 is SQVTM and CDR2 ANQGSEA. This CDR3 has 12 amino acids. V shed 6 bases and J 8 bases; nucleotides not matched to a gene: 7.